These T cell receptor beta chains were read from a single sample in a study of blood T cell repertoires in COVID-19. Repertoires were generated with immunoSEQ multiplex PCR, while TCRdb's copy carries only in-frame clones and drops some. Altogether tens of thousands of clones are present, 90% being singletons, with the ten largest covering 1.3%. Sequencing used peripheral blood. These receptors all come from a man aged 60 to 69 with acute or convalescent COVID-19. Both conserved end residues are part of each CDR3. D genes are given only for firm matches. Expanded clones get a size class; other rows say once, few or many, or leave the size out.

.,once,TRBJ1-1,TRBV9,CASSVDLYTEAFF,TGTGCCAGCAGCGTAGATCTCTACACTGAAGCTTTCTTT
TRBD1,once,TRBJ2-7,TRBV5-1,CASRTGATYEQYF,TGCGCCAGCCGGACAGGGGCCACCTACGAGCAGTACTTC
TRBD2,.,TRBJ2-3,TRBV7-2,CASSLGASGGRGTQYF,TGTGCCAGCAGCTTAGGGGCTAGCGGGGGGAGGGGTACGCAGTATTTT
.,.,TRBJ1-4,TRBV20-1,CSVQGDEKLFF,TGCAGTGTACAGGGCGATGAAAAACTGTTTTTT
.,.,TRBJ2-2,TRBV5-4,CASSLFGPGELFF,TGTGCCAGCAGCTTGTTTGGGCCCGGGGAGCTGTTTTTT
.,many,TRBJ1-1,TRBV6-5,CASTPSGGTAEAFF,TGTGCCAGCACCCCTTCGGGAGGGACGGCTGAAGCTTTCTTT
.,.,TRBJ2-2,TRBV7-9,CASSLGPGDTGELFF,TGTGCCAGCAGCTTGGGCCCAGGGGACACCGGGGAGCTGTTTTTT
TRBD1,.,TRBJ1-1,TRBV6-6,CASGLGTGASNTEAFF,TGTGCCAGCGGTCTAGGGACAGGGGCTTCGAACACTGAAGCTTTCTTT
.,.,TRBJ1-6,TRBV6-5,CASSPRRSSPLHF,TGTGCCAGCAGTCCCCGACGGAGCTCACCCCTCCACTTT
.,.,TRBJ1-2,TRBV10-3,CAISPLTSNYGYTF,TGTGCCATCAGTCCGTTAACAAGTAACTATGGCTACACCTTC
.,.,TRBJ1-3,TRBV6-6,CASSFLAGDGNTIYF,TGTGCCAGCAGTTTCCTAGCAGGGGACGGAAACACCATATATTTT
.,.,TRBJ2-2,TRBV7-3,CASSLIAHNTGELFF,TGTGCCAGCAGCTTAATTGCGCACAACACCGGGGAGCTGTTTTTT
.,.,TRBJ1-6,TRBV6-6,CASSYPSGESPLHF,TGTGCCAGCAGTTACCCCTCGGGAGAATCACCCCTCCACTTT
.,.,TRBJ1-5,TRBV19,CASRLSGDLQPQHF,TGTGCCAGTAGGCTATCAGGGGATCTTCAGCCCCAGCATTTT
TRBD1,.,TRBJ2-7,TRBV7-9,CASLRMDRPGAEQYF,TGTGCCAGCCTAAGAATGGACAGGCCTGGGGCCGAGCAGTACTTC
.,.,TRBJ2-2,TRBV12-5,CASGLTGTGELFF,TGTGCTAGTGGATTAACAGGGACCGGGGAGCTGTTTTTT
.,.,TRBJ1-1,TRBV7-6,CASSPYQADTEAFF,TGTGCCAGCAGCCCATACCAAGCGGACACTGAAGCTTTCTTT
TRBD1,.,TRBJ2-2,TRBV19,CASSMRDSRPGELFF,TGTGCCAGTAGTATGAGGGACAGCCGCCCCGGGGAGCTGTTTTTT
.,.,TRBJ2-7,TRBV19,CASSLGLTRDEQYF,TGTGCCAGTAGCCTGGGACTCACCCGAGACGAGCAGTACTTC
TRBD1,.,TRBJ1-4,TRBV25-1,CASSKRDRFVATNEKLFF,TGTGCCAGCAGTAAGAGGGACAGATTCGTTGCAACTAATGAAAAACTGTTTTTT
.,.,TRBJ1-1,TRBV4-2,CASSQGQGIMNTEAFF,TGTGCCAGCAGCCAAGGCCAGGGAATTATGAACACTGAAGCTTTCTTT
.,.,TRBJ2-1,TRBV11-2,CASSPRPRGDEQFF,TGTGCCAGCAGCCCTCGACCCCGCGGAGATGAGCAGTTCTTC
.,once,TRBJ1-2,TRBV5-1,CASSLVLRGGDNYGYTF,TGCGCCAGCAGCTTGGTGTTAAGAGGGGGGGACAACTATGGCTACACCTTC
.,.,TRBJ2-1,TRBV11-2,CASSPNLREQFF,TGTGCCAGCAGCCCCAATCTCAGGGAGCAGTTCTTC
.,.,TRBJ2-7,TRBV10-1,CASSDGRNYEQYF,TGCGCCAGCAGTGACGGCAGGAACTACGAGCAGTACTTC
.,.,TRBJ2-1,TRBV3-1/TRBV3-2,CASSQRPGAGYIYNEQFF,TGTGCCAGCAGCCAACGGCCCGGCGCGGGGTACATATACAATGAGCAGTTCTTC
TRBD2,once,TRBJ2-2,TRBV19,CASSVRDYRTSNTGELFF,TGTGCCAGTAGTGTCCGGGACTACAGAACGTCGAACACCGGGGAGCTGTTTTTT
TRBD1,.,TRBJ1-1,TRBV2,CASLGQGMNTEAFF,TGTGCCAGCTTGGGACAGGGGATGAACACTGAAGCTTTCTTT
TRBD1,.,TRBJ1-1,TRBV6-1,CASSAQDRGKGPNTEAFF,TGTGCCAGCAGTGCCCAGGACAGGGGAAAAGGGCCGAACACTGAAGCTTTCTTT
TRBD1,.,TRBJ1-6,TRBV5-8,CASSPEGQGRSPLHF,TGTGCCAGCAGCCCTGAGGGACAGGGGAGGTCACCCCTCCACTTT
TRBD1,.,TRBJ2-5,TRBV10-1,CASSDAGGGQGCVKTQYF,TGCGCCAGCAGTGACGCTGGGGGGGGACAGGGTTGCGTAAAGACCCAGTACTTC
TRBD1,.,TRBJ2-2,TRBV19,CASRGTGYGELFF,TGTGCCAGTAGAGGGACAGGGTACGGGGAGCTGTTTTTT
.,.,TRBJ1-2,TRBV5-1,CASSPTGYSNYGYTF,TGCGCCAGCAGCCCCACAGGGTATTCGAACTATGGCTACACCTTC
.,.,TRBJ1-3,TRBV11-2,CASSQRSGNTIYF,TGTGCCAGCAGCCAGAGGTCTGGAAACACCATATATTTT
.,.,TRBJ1-1,TRBV7-8,CASSLVTGMNTEAFF,TGTGCCAGCAGCCTAGTGACAGGAATGAACACTGAAGCTTTCTTT
.,once,TRBJ1-3,TRBV7-3,CASSPWPSGNTIYF,TGTGCCAGCAGCCCCTGGCCCTCTGGAAACACCATATATTTT
TRBD2,.,TRBJ2-7,TRBV7-8,CASSSPGEGFYEQYF,TGTGCCAGCAGCTCCCCGGGGGAGGGGTTCTACGAGCAGTACTTC
TRBD1,.,TRBJ1-4,TRBV6-4,CASIQGTGLNEKLFF,TGTGCCAGCATCCAAGGGACAGGCCTTAATGAAAAACTGTTTTTT
.,.,TRBJ1-3,TRBV2,CASSARVAGNTIYF,TGTGCCAGCAGTGCGCGGGTGGCGGGAAACACCATATATTTT
.,.,TRBJ1-3,TRBV5-1,CASSPRSISSGNTIYF,TGCGCCAGCAGCCCGCGGTCTATTTCCTCTGGAAACACCATATATTTT
TRBD2,.,TRBJ2-5,TRBV10-3,CATVAGTRQETQYF,TGTGCCACCGTAGCGGGGACCCGCCAAGAGACCCAGTACTTC